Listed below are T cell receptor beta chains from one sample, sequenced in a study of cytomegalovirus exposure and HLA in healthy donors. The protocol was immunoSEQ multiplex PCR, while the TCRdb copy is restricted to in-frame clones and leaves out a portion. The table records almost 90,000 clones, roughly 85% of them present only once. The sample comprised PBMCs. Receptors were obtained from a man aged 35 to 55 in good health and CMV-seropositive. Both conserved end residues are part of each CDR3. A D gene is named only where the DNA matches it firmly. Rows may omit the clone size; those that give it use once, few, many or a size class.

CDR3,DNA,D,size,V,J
CASSIAGTSGFNEQFF,TGTGCCAGTAGTATAGCGGGGACTAGCGGCTTTAATGAGCAGTTCTTC,TRBD2,.,TRBV19,TRBJ2-1
CATMWTSGTNTGELFF,TGTGCCACCATGTGGACTAGCGGGACAAACACCGGGGAGCTGTTTTTT,TRBD2,.,TRBV6-6,TRBJ2-2
CASSPGRFDEKLFF,TGTGCCAGCAGCCCAGGGAGGTTCGATGAAAAACTGTTTTTT,.,.,TRBV7-6,TRBJ1-4
CASSTGLDEAFF,TGCGCCAGCAGCACCGGACTGGATGAAGCTTTCTTT,.,.,TRBV5-1,TRBJ1-1
CASGPSDRRDNEQFF,TGTGCTAGTGGTCCATCGGACAGACGAGACAATGAGCAGTTCTTC,.,.,TRBV12-5,TRBJ2-1
CASSQALATQGEAFF,TGTGCCAGCAGCCAAGCATTGGCAACTCAGGGGGAAGCTTTCTTT,.,.,TRBV4-2,TRBJ1-1
CASNYRGYTF,TGTGCCAGTAATTATAGAGGCTACACCTTC,.,.,TRBV19,TRBJ1-2
CASSQYLAGYEQYF,TGTGCCAGCAGTCAGTACCTAGCGGGCTACGAGCAGTACTTC,TRBD2,.,TRBV28,TRBJ2-7
CASRPYGTGRETQYF,TGTGCCAGCAGGCCTTATGGGACAGGGAGGGAGACCCAGTACTTC,TRBD1,.,TRBV27,TRBJ2-5
CASRGLPGETQYF,TGTGCCAGCAGGGGGTTACCGGGGGAGACCCAGTACTTC,.,once,TRBV2,TRBJ2-5
CASSYRGGGSEQYF,TGTGCCAGCAGTTACAGAGGGGGCGGATCCGAGCAGTACTTC,TRBD1,.,TRBV6-5,TRBJ2-7
CEWPGLSYEQYF,TGTGAGTGGCCAGGGCTAAGTTACGAGCAGTACTTC,.,.,TRBV5-6,TRBJ2-7
CASSSRANYGYTF,TGTGCCAGCAGTTCCAGGGCCAACTATGGCTACACCTTC,.,once,TRBV6-1,TRBJ1-2
CSAMFSGEQYF,TGCAGTGCTATGTTCAGTGGCGAGCAGTACTTC,.,.,TRBV20-1,TRBJ2-7
CASSREGQPQHF,TGTGCCAGTAGTAGGGAGGGTCAGCCCCAGCATTTT,.,.,TRBV19,TRBJ1-5
CASSHRTEQETQYF,TGTGCCAGCAGTCATAGGACAGAACAAGAGACCCAGTACTTC,.,.,TRBV28,TRBJ2-5
CASSLPGLAAYEQYF,TGTGCCAGCAGTTTACCTGGACTAGCGGCCTACGAGCAGTACTTC,TRBD2,.,TRBV28,TRBJ2-7
CASSIEGAAGYTF,TGTGCCAGTAGTATAGAAGGAGCTGCAGGCTACACCTTC,.,once,TRBV19,TRBJ1-2
CASSIRNRNYGYTF,TGTGCCAGTAGTATAAGAAACCGGAACTATGGCTACACCTTC,.,.,TRBV19,TRBJ1-2
CASVDGGWNSPLHF,TGTGCCAGTGTGGACGGGGGTTGGAATTCACCCCTCCACTTT,.,.,TRBV6-1,TRBJ1-6
CASSSSGSYEQYF,TGCGCCAGCAGCTCTAGCGGGAGCTACGAGCAGTACTTC,TRBD2,.,TRBV5-1,TRBJ2-7
CASSITSGRAEEQFF,TGTGCCAGTAGTATTACTAGCGGGAGGGCCGAAGAGCAGTTCTTC,TRBD2,.,TRBV19,TRBJ2-1
CASSVGSRPPYNEQFF,TGTGCCAGCAGCGTAGGCTCTAGGCCCCCCTACAATGAGCAGTTCTTC,.,.,TRBV9,TRBJ2-1
CASSQEGRAYGYTF,TGCGCCAGCAGCCAAGAAGGCAGGGCTTATGGCTACACCTTC,.,once,TRBV4-1,TRBJ1-2
CASSLGSYKGEKLFF,TGTGCCAGCAGTCTAGGGAGCTACAAGGGTGAAAAACTGTTTTTT,.,.,TRBV7-9,TRBJ1-4
CASSPIAAGELFF,TGTGCCAGCAGCCCCATCGCGGCCGGGGAGCTGTTTTTT,.,once,TRBV13,TRBJ2-2
CASSREGGSTNEKLFF,TGTGCCAGTAGCCGAGAAGGGGGCTCAACTAATGAAAAACTGTTTTTT,TRBD1,.,TRBV19,TRBJ1-4
CASSAPGSGETQYF,TGCGCCAGCAGTGCCCCGGGTAGCGGAGAGACCCAGTACTTC,.,.,TRBV10-1,TRBJ2-5
CASSRQQNTEAFF,TGTGCCAGCAGTCGACAGCAGAACACTGAAGCTTTCTTT,.,.,TRBV28,TRBJ1-1
CASREEGGPMDEQYF,TGTGCCAGCAGGGAGGAGGGAGGGCCTATGGACGAGCAGTACTTC,TRBD2,.,TRBV28,TRBJ2-7
CASSYSMPGRNTEAFF,TGTGCCAGCAGTTACTCGATGCCTGGCCGGAACACTGAAGCTTTCTTT,.,once,TRBV6-5,TRBJ1-1
CASSYSQGRENSPLHF,TGTGCCAGCAGTTACTCGCAGGGGAGGGAAAATTCACCCCTCCACTTT,.,.,TRBV6-5,TRBJ1-6
CASSRDRDEKLFF,TGTGCCAGCAGCCGGGACAGGGACGAAAAACTGTTTTTT,TRBD1,few,TRBV7-2,TRBJ1-4
CATSSGANTGELFF,TGTGCCACCAGCAGCGGGGCGAACACCGGGGAGCTGTTTTTT,.,.,TRBV15,TRBJ2-2
CASSLGTSSYNEQFF,TGTGCCAGCAGCTTAGGGACTAGCTCCTACAATGAGCAGTTCTTC,TRBD2,once,TRBV11-3,TRBJ2-1
CASSALADLYEQYF,TGTGCCAGCAGTGCACTAGCGGACCTATACGAGCAGTACTTC,TRBD2,.,TRBV6-1,TRBJ2-7
CASSVSGTGVPEAFF,TGTGCCAGCAGCGTTTCCGGGACAGGGGTACCTGAAGCTTTCTTT,TRBD1,.,TRBV11-3,TRBJ1-1
CASSSSPGANYGYTF,TGTGCCAGCAGTTCTAGCCCGGGAGCTAACTATGGCTACACCTTC,.,.,TRBV6-1,TRBJ1-2
CASSQRGDDYEQYF,TGTGCCAGCAGCCAGCGGGGGGACGACTACGAGCAGTACTTC,TRBD2,.,TRBV7-8,TRBJ2-7
CASSRTPGLAAYEQYF,TGTGCCAGCAGTCGGACACCGGGACTAGCGGCCTACGAGCAGTACTTC,TRBD2,.,TRBV5-4,TRBJ2-7
CASSGQGVSGNTIYF,TGTGCCAGCAGTGGGCAGGGGGTCTCTGGAAACACCATATATTTT,TRBD1,.,TRBV2,TRBJ1-3
CASSTGLAGANEQFF,TGTGCCAGCAGCACGGGACTAGCGGGCGCCAATGAGCAGTTCTTC,TRBD2,.,TRBV7-3,TRBJ2-1
CASSPGLAGVGNEQFF,TGTGCCAGCAGCCCGGGACTAGCGGGAGTAGGGAATGAGCAGTTCTTC,TRBD2,once,TRBV5-5,TRBJ2-1
CASSIVDFAKNIQYF,TGTGCCAGTAGTATAGTAGACTTCGCCAAAAACATTCAGTACTTC,.,.,TRBV19,TRBJ2-4
CASSMSGDTQYF,TGTGCCAGTAGTATGAGCGGAGATACGCAGTATTTT,.,.,TRBV19,TRBJ2-3
CASKEGRDTQYF,TGCGCCAGCAAGGAGGGAAGGGATACGCAGTATTTT,.,.,TRBV5-1,TRBJ2-3
CASSPLERQRDNEQFF,TGTGCCAGCTCACCACTTGAGCGCCAGAGAGACAATGAGCAGTTCTTC,.,.,TRBV18,TRBJ2-1
CAISVAGGSDTQYF,TGTGCCATCAGTGTAGCGGGAGGGTCAGATACGCAGTATTTT,TRBD2,.,TRBV10-3,TRBJ2-3
CASSLETSGRGEQFF,TGCGCCAGCAGCTTGGAGACTAGCGGGAGAGGCGAGCAGTTCTTC,TRBD2,.,TRBV5-1,TRBJ2-1
CSVAGGQGAYEQYF,TGCAGCGTTGCTGGGGGGCAGGGGGCTTACGAGCAGTACTTC,TRBD1,.,TRBV29-1,TRBJ2-7
CASRDTFGNSPLHF,TGTGCCAGCAGAGACACCTTCGGCAATTCACCCCTCCACTTT,.,.,TRBV6-1,TRBJ1-6